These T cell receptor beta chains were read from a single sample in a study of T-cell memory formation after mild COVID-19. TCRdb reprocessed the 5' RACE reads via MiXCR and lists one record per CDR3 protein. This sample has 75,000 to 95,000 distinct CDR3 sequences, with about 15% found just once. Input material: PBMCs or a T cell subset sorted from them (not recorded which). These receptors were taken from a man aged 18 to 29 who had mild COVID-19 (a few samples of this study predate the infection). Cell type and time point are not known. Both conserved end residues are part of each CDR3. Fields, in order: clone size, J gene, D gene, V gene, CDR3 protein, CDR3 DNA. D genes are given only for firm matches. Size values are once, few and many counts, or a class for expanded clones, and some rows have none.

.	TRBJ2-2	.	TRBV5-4	CASSFQGTGELFF	TGTGCCAGCAGCTTTCAGGGGACGGGGGAGCTGTTTTTT
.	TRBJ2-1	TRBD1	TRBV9	CASSLRDREGNEQFF	TGTGCCAGCAGTCTTCGGGACAGGGAGGGCAATGAGCAGTTCTTC
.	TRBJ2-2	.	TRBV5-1	CASIRNTGELFF	TGCGCCAGCATCCGTAACACCGGGGAGCTGTTTTTT
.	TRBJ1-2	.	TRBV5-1	CASSGPEAGPGGYTF	TGCGCCAGCAGCGGGCCGGAGGCGGGACCTGGAGGCTACACCTTC
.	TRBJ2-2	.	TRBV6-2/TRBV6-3	CASSYWGMRKDGELFF	TGTGCCAGCAGTTACTGGGGCATGAGGAAGGACGGGGAGCTGTTTTTT
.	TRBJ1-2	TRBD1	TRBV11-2	CASSLDLGQGTNYGYTF	TGTGCCAGCAGCTTAGATCTGGGACAGGGGACTAACTATGGCTACACCTTC
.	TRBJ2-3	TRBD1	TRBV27	CASQHRGFSDTQYF	TGTGCCAGTCAACACAGGGGTTTCTCAGATACGCAGTATTTT
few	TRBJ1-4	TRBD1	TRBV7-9	CASSLQGAAPVATNEKLFF	TGTGCCAGCAGCTTACAGGGGGCTGCGCCGGTTGCAACTAATGAAAAACTGTTTTTT
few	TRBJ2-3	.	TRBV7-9	CASSSADREGDTQYF	TGTGCCAGCAGCTCCGCTGACAGGGAGGGAGATACGCAGTATTTT
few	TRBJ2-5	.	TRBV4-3	CASSQEWPQGVRETQYF	TGCGCCAGCAGCCAAGAGTGGCCACAGGGCGTTAGGGAGACCCAGTACTTC
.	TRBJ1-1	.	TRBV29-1	CSVDEAFF	TGCAGCGTTGATGAAGCTTTCTTT
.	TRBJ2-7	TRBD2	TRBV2	CASTEGGGLYEQYF	TGTGCCAGCACCGAGGGCGGGGGGCTTTACGAGCAGTACTTC
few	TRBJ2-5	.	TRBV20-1	CSASPGVVKIGETQYF	TGCAGTGCTAGCCCCGGGGTAGTTAAGATTGGAGAGACCCAGTACTTC
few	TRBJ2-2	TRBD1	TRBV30	CAYGQGGTGELFF	TGTGCCTACGGACAGGGCGGCACCGGGGAGCTGTTTTTT
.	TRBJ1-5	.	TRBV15	CATSSSPGASNQPQHF	TGTGCCACCAGCTCGAGTCCGGGGGCGAGCAATCAGCCCCAGCATTTT
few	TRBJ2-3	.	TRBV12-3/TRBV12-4	CASSLLARDTQYF	TGTGCCAGCAGTTTACTAGCCCGGGATACGCAGTATTTT
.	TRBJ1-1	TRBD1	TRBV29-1	CSAGPHDRASEAFF	TGCAGCGCGGGGCCTCACGACAGGGCTTCTGAAGCTTTCTTT
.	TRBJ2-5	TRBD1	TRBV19	CASSIDWDRDRQETQYF	TGTGCCAGTAGTATAGATTGGGACAGGGATCGCCAAGAGACCCAGTACTTC
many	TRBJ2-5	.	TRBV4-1	CASSQETQGGETQYF	TGCGCCAGCAGCCAAGAAACACAGGGCGGAGAGACCCAGTACTTC
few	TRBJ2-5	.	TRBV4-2	CASSQDELARGETQYF	TGTGCCAGCAGCCAAGATGAACTAGCGAGGGGGGAGACCCAGTACTTC
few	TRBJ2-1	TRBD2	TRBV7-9	CASSKGLAGATGNEQFF	TGTGCCAGCAGCAAGGGACTAGCGGGGGCTACCGGAAATGAGCAGTTCTTC
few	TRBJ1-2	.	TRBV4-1	CASSHETGYGYTF	TGCGCCAGCAGCCACGAGACAGGCTATGGCTACACCTTC
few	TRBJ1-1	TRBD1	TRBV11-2	CASSLSRGQSSMNTEAFF	TGTGCCAGCAGCTTATCTAGGGGACAGTCATCTATGAACACTGAAGCTTTCTTT
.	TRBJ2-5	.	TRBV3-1	CASSQAGEETQYF	TGTGCCAGCAGCCAAGCAGGGGAAGAGACCCAGTACTTC
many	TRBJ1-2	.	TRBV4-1	CASSQESGLLIYGYTF	TGCGCCAGCAGCCAAGAGAGCGGCCTCTTAATCTATGGCTACACCTTC
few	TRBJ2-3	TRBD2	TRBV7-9	CASSFSGGAADTQYF	TGTGCCAGCAGCTTTAGCGGGGGGGCGGCAGATACGCAGTATTTT
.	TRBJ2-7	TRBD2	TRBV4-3	CASSQGEGRYEQYF	TGCGCCAGCAGCCAAGGGGAGGGGCGATACGAGCAGTACTTC
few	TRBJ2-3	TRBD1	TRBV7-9	CASSARDRVNTDTQYF	TGTGCCAGCAGCGCACGGGACAGGGTTAACACAGATACGCAGTATTTT
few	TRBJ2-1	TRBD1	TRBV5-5	CASSADRGTDNEQFF	TGTGCCAGCAGCGCGGACAGGGGGACCGACAATGAGCAGTTCTTC
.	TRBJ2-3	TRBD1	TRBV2	CASPRGQGLSSLADTQYF	TGTGCCAGCCCTAGGGGACAGGGGCTTTCGAGCCTCGCAGATACGCAGTATTTT
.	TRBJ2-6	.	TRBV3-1	CASTPYSGANVLTF	TGTGCCAGCACCCCTTACTCTGGGGCCAACGTCCTGACTTTC
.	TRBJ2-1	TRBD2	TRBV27	CASSPIPGLGVYEQFF	TGTGCCAGCAGTCCCATCCCGGGACTAGGAGTCTATGAGCAGTTCTTC
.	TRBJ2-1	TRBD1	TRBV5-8	CASSLGQARRSPLTNEQFF	TGTGCCAGCAGCTTAGGACAGGCCCGACGCTCACCGCTCACTAATGAGCAGTTCTTC
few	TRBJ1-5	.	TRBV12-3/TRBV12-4	CASSWEGPSNQPQHF	TGTGCCAGCAGTTGGGAGGGGCCTAGCAATCAGCCCCAGCATTTT
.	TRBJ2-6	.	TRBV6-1	CASSVPGIGANVLTF	TGTGCCAGCAGTGTCCCGGGGATAGGGGCCAACGTCCTGACTTTC
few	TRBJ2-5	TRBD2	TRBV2	CARTSGEETQYF	TGTGCCAGGACTAGCGGGGAAGAGACCCAGTACTTC
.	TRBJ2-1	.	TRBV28	CASSRAPTNEQFF	TGTGCCAGCAGTCGGGCCCCCACCAATGAGCAGTTCTTC
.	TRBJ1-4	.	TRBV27	CASSLRRSGEKLFF	TGTGCCAGCAGTTTAAGGCGGAGTGGTGAAAAACTGTTTTTT
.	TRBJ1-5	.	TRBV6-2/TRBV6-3	CASSYKARGAEPQHF	TGTGCCAGCAGTTACAAGGCCCGGGGTGCGGAGCCCCAGCATTTT
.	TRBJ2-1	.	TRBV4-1	CASSQVRGSSYNEQFF	TGCGCCAGCAGCCAAGTCCGGGGGAGCTCCTACAATGAGCAGTTCTTC